The T cell receptor beta chain under discussion was sequenced for a study of PD-1 blockade in classical Hodgkin lymphoma (dated by TCRdb to the early 2020s). General notes on the study: Nivolumab dosing was 3 mg/kg intravenously every 2 weeks, continuing until either disease progression or unacceptable toxicity. A peripheral blood immune signature of response to PD-1 blockade in classical Hodgkin lymphoma was defined using TCR beta sequencing and CyTOF.

Genomic DNA was isolated using the Qiagen DNeasy kit from unsorted PBMCs as well as from negatively selected CD4+ and CD8+ fractions. TCR beta CDR3 regions were subjected to amplification by immunoSEQ multiplex PCR with primers that anneal to V and J segments. Amplification bias was minimized using a synthetic immune receptor repertoire, and residual bias was removed computationally after sequencing. In the paper's pipeline: Repertoire diversity was quantified as the Shannon entropy index using custom Python scripts. Unsorted, CD4+ and CD8+ repertoires were analyzed separately, except for combined analyses in which CD4+ and CD8+ sequences were merged in silico. Clonal expansion was defined as at least a 2-fold frequency increase after treatment relative to C1D1, with a pseudocount of 0.5 for undetected baseline clones. Singleton clones were defined as clones with 0 or 1 copy at C1D1, and non-singleton clones were defined as clones with 2 or more copies. Clones expanded in unsorted samples were labelled as CD4+, CD8+ or unknown by matching protein sequences in sorted samples from the same patient. Wilcoxon tests on paired samples were used to test changes in diversity from C1D1 to C4D1. Sourced from immuneACCESS, this table was stored by TCRdb with only in-frame sequences that have V and J called. A share of the clones is absent; for the studies checked, an unresolved V gene accounts for under half, and the remainder has no known explanation. Clone size and V and J calls were adopted from that table, with D and trimming inferred from the DNA. The sample has about 14,000 clones on record, 65% to 85% of them singletons. The ten largest clones take up less than 25% of the sample.

Details on this clone: Its antigen is not yet known. Base quality data are lacking; no much larger clone is found one base away.

The paper as a whole reports these results and caveats: Diversity was lower in patients who began nivolumab less than 1 year after ASCT, so these patients were left out of later analyses to avoid confounding by immune reconstitution. Baseline diversity similar to that of newly diagnosed patients was observed in trial patients achieving complete response, whereas significantly lower diversity was observed in partial responders and progressors. CD4+ but not CD8+ TCR diversity rose significantly by C4D1 (p=0.0027 vs p=0.16), most apparent in complete responders (p=0.02). Baseline TCR diversity was reported as lower in newly diagnosed patients than in healthy donors, and lower still in relapsed/refractory patients. The study was restricted to a single clinical trial cohort, and the causes of repertoire differences, possibly disease activity or prior therapy, were left undefined.

CDR1 is given as LGHNT and CDR2 as FRNRAP, both from the germline V gene. Ends trimmed: V by 7 bases, J by 7 bases; bases unmatched to a gene: 13. The CDR3 numbers 17 residues from cysteine through phenylalanine. Only the CDR3 portion is preserved as DNA: 51 bases, with reading frame beginning at the first base. The meaning of the sample's time point label: cycle 2 day 1 (C2D1) of nivolumab. Every trial patient had relapsed following autologous stem cell transplantation, and prior brentuximab vedotin exposure was what differed among cohorts A, B and C. A total of about 51 patients with relapsed/refractory classical Hodgkin lymphoma made up the trial cohort, and each patient's best overall response was complete response, partial response or progressive disease. Single-agent nivolumab was administered to trial patients in the multi-cohort phase II CheckMate 205 trial. An independent review committee assessed best overall response by applying the 2007 International Working Group response criteria. Trial PBMCs were obtained immediately prior to nivolumab initiation (C1D1) and on therapy at cycle 2 day 1 and cycle 4 day 1. Peripheral blood was collected in 8 mL Vacutainer Cell Preparation Tubes, from which PBMCs were isolated by centrifugation and then cryopreserved.

Material: peripheral blood mononuclear cells (PBMCs), obtained before the second cycle of nivolumab. The chain uses TRBV12-5 and TRBJ2-2; 12 bases in the middle match TRBD2. This clonotype originated in a human donor with classical Hodgkin lymphoma. The CDR3 has the sequence CASAFRLAGARDGELFF. The nucleotides read TGTGCTAGTGCCTTTCGACTAGCGGGGGCTCGGGACGGGGAGCTGTTTTTT.